Sequencing of this T cell receptor beta chain was carried out in a study of T-cell memory formation after mild COVID-19. In its sample, this clonotype was seen a few times. Germline lookup yields CDR1 MNHNS and CDR2 SASEGT. Trimming took off 6 bases at V and 6 bases at J, with 14 bases between the two ends. This CDR3 spans 13 amino acids. From the 5' RACE reads, TCRdb called clonotypes with MiXCR, one entry per CDR3 protein. Among about 270,000 distinct CDR3 sequences listed, around 15% were seen once. The sample taken for sequencing was PBMCs or a T cell subset sorted from them (not recorded which). The TCR sequence derives from a man in his late teens or twenties who had mild COVID-19 (a few samples of this study predate the infection). Cell type and time point are not known. V usage is TRBV6-1 and J usage is TRBJ1-1; D remains unclear. The CDR3 here is CASSEIGRAEAFF. CDR3 nucleotides: TGTGCCAGCAGCGAAATCGGGAGGGCTGAAGCTTTCTTT.